These 9 T cell receptor beta chains were all obtained from the same sample, sequenced in a study of tissue T cells after allogeneic stem cell transplantation. Assay used: immunoSEQ multiplex PCR; TCRdb lists only in-frame clones, some missing. The sample has about 5,800 clones, roughly 48% seen once; the top ten hold roughly 5.5%. Time point described: mouse harvest day 7 after allogeneic transplant. Each mouse received 10^7 T-cell-depleted marrow cells plus 10^6 splenic CD5+ T cells by tail vein. Material: gut tissue. The receptor set was obtained from a female BALB/c mouse given C57BL/6 T cells with graft-versus-host disease after an allogeneic hematopoietic cell transplant.

Turning to this clone: Each gene name is a mouse one. The read ends 1 residue before the CDR3 terminus; that terminus is restored from the germline J gene. The gene calls are TRBV29 and TRBJ1-1, with 12 nucleotides matching TRBD1. Germline CDR1 and CDR2: MSHET and SYDVDS. The length of the CDR3 is 14 residues. Unmatched junction bases numbered 3, after V lost 4 bases and J lost 6 bases. The sequenced part of the CDR3 DNA is TGTGCTAGCAGTTCGGGACAGGGGGCTGCAGAAGTCTTC. Translation gives CASSSGQGAAEVF. The whole CDR3 protein is CASSSGQGAAEVFF.

About this clone itself: Mouse germline and gene names are used. The read ends 1 residue before the CDR3 terminus; that terminus is restored from the germline J gene. The chain employs TRBV16 and TRBJ2-2; 8 bases line up with TRBD1. There are 16 residues in the CDR3. J lost 2 bases, V lost 1 base, and 3 bases had no gene match. Germline-derived CDR1 and CDR2 are SGHSA and FRNQAP. Incomplete CDR3 DNA: TGTGCAAGCAGCTTAGGAAGGACAGGGAACACCGGGCAGCTCTAC. Translated: CASSLGRTGNTGQLY. The entire CDR3 sequence reads CASSLGRTGNTGQLYF.

Concerning this clone: Gene names refer to mouse genes. The CDR3 is cut off 1 residue early in the read; its end comes from the germline J gene. The V call is TRBV26, the J call TRBJ1-3, with unresolved D. From germline, CDR1 is KGHPV and CDR2 FQNQEV (reference sequence). CDR3 size: 14 residues. Between the trimmed V and J ends, which lost 2 bases and 0 bases, there was a span of 5 bases. CDR3: CASSLGYSGNTLYF. CDR3 DNA (partial): TGTGCCAGCAGTCTGGGGTATTCTGGAAATACGCTCTAT. The full variable domain, completed using reference TRBV26 and TRBJ1-3, is NSKVIQTPRYLVKGQGQKAKMRCIPEKGHPVVFWYQQNKNNEFKFLINFQNQEVLQQIDMTEKRFSAECPSNSPCSLEIQSSEAGDSALYLCASSLGYSGNTLYFGEGSRLIVV.

As for this clone: The gene names here belong to mouse. The read is 1 residue too short to cover the CDR3 end, so that end is filled in from the germline J gene. This rearrangement joins TRBV16 to TRBJ2-1, with D tentatively TRBD1 or TRBD2 (7 bases each). CDR1 and CDR2 (germline): SGHSA, FRNQAP. This CDR3 is 15 amino acids long. The ends were cut back, 4 bases at V and 4 bases at J, with 14 bases in the middle. The covered CDR3 bases are TGTGCAAGCAGCTCTCAGGGGGGCCCGTATGCTGAGCAGTTC. Its protein is CASSSQGGPYAEQF. The whole CDR3 is CASSSQGGPYAEQFF.

This clone was seen only once. Germline and genes here are mouse. The read gets to within 1 residue of the CDR3 end, and the germline J gene fills in the rest. The rearrangement joins TRBV29 to TRBJ2-5; perhaps D is TRBD1 or TRBD2 (5 bases each). The V and J ends lost 2 bases and 4 bases respectively, with 7 bases between them. The V gene's germline CDR1 is MSHET and CDR2 SYDVDS. The CDR3 consists of 13 residues. The chain's CDR3 is CASSLGAEDTQYF. The CDR3 bases that were read are TGTGCTAGCAGTTTAGGGGCAGAAGACACCCAGTAC.

For this clone: Mouse gene names and germline throughout. Incomplete CDR3 DNA: TGTGCCAGCAGCCAAGAAGTGCTGGGGGGGGCGATGGAACAGTAC. Protein product: CASSQEVLGGAMEQY. The full CDR3 sequence reads CASSQEVLGGAMEQYF. V usage is TRBV2 and J usage is TRBJ2-7; 9 bases fit TRBD2. The CDR3 extends 1 residue past the end of the read, so its final part is completed from the germline J gene. J gave up 7 bases and V 0 bases, and 10 bases lay outside the gene matches. CDR1 and CDR2 (germline): LGHNA, YSYQKL. This CDR3 contains 16 residues.

The table lists this clone with a few counts. Gene names follow the mouse nomenclature. The read ends 1 residue shy of where the CDR3 ends; the end is completed using the germline J gene. The genes are TRBV23 and TRBJ2-3; the tabulated D call, TRBD2, remains unverified against the DNA. The CDR3 runs to 16 residues. In germline, CDR1 is KGHTA, CDR2 FQNQQP. The sequenced CDR3 bases are TGCTCCAGCAGTCAAACCCGGGACTGGGGGGCAGAAACGCTGTAT. Translating it yields CSSSQTRDWGAETLY. Given in full, the CDR3 is CSSSQTRDWGAETLYF. The whole variable domain, remainder taken from reference TRBV23 and TRBJ2-3, is DAAVTQKPRYLIKMKGQEAEMKCIPEKGHTAVFWYQQKQSKELKFLIYFQNQQPLDQIDMVKERFSAVCPSSSLCSLGIRTCEAEDSALYLCSSSQTRDWGAETLYFGSGTRLTVL.

This clone turned up a few times. Each gene name is a mouse one. The sequence runs out 1 residue before the end of the CDR3; the remainder is reconstructed from the germline J gene. The gene calls are TRBV16 and TRBJ1-4, with D perhaps TRBD1 (6 bases). V shed 1 base and J shed 3 bases, with 9 bases lying between them. Germline V gives CDR1 SGHSA, CDR2 FRNQAP. This CDR3 region has 15 residues. The chain's CDR3 is CASSLVGTTNERLFF. The part of the CDR3 DNA that was read is TGTGCAAGCAGCTTAGTAGGGACAACCAACGAAAGATTATTT.

In this sample, this clone turned up a few times. Gene names are mouse gene names. The CDR3 spells CASSRDWNTEVFF. The part of the CDR3 DNA that was read is TGTGCCAGCAGTCGCGATTGGAACACAGAAGTCTTC. The gene calls are TRBV26 and TRBJ1-1; D call uncertain. The CDR3 end falls 1 residue outside the read, so it is completed with the germline J gene. Deletions cut 4 bases from V and 1 base from J, with 7 bases between. Germline V gene lookup returns CDR1 KGHPV and CDR2 FQNQEV (reference sequence). This CDR3 has 13 amino acids.